This T cell receptor beta chain comes out of a study of CD8 T cells in Susac syndrome. RNA in amounts of roughly 0.5 to 1 ug was reverse transcribed with random hexamers. It was immunoSEQ multiplex PCR that amplified TCR beta CDR3 across 54 Vbeta and 13 Jbeta. Each CDR3 protein is one row after TCRdb ran MiXCR on the immunoSEQ multiplex PCR reads. The sample holds around 160,000 distinct CDR3 sequences, 90% to 95% seen once. The study used healthy donors as controls matched for age and sex. Negative isolation yielded the CD8+ and CD4+ T cells, while FACS enriched the TEMRA cells. CDR1 and CDR2 (germline): SQVTM, ANQGSEA. V was pared by 7 bases and J by 1 base, with 13 bases between. The CDR3 has 13 residues.

V usage is TRBV29-1 and J usage is TRBJ1-1; tentatively, D is TRBD1 (5 bases). Material for sequencing was CD4+ T cells from PBMCs. This clonotype was sampled from a human donor in good health. CDR3 DNA: TGCAGCGAGAGGGGACTGGGGAACACTGAAGCTTTCTTT. It codes for CSERGLGNTEAFF. Supplemented by reference TRBV29-1 and TRBJ1-1, the full variable domain reads SAVISQKPSRDICQRGTSLTIQCQVDSQVTMMFWYRQQPGQSLTLIATANQGSEATYESGFVIDKFPISRPNLTFSTLTVSNMSPEDSSIYLCSERGLGNTEAFFGQGTRLTVV.